This T cell receptor beta chain derives from a study of cytomegalovirus exposure and HLA in healthy donors. Study results and limitations: Rare TCR sequences dominated, though some public TCRs recurred in many donors. Both high specificity and high sensitivity reportedly marked the classifier's diagnosis of cytomegalovirus status.

Using immunoSEQ multiplex PCR, the repertoire was profiled, and TCRdb retains in-frame clones only, with some absent. Here the sample spans around 34,000 clones, just under 95% being singletons. Separate from the approximately 700-subject first cohort was the approximately 130-subject validation cohort, to which the donors belonged. Points on this clone: Its antigen is currently unknown.

The CDR3 runs to 15 residues. Trimming removed 0 bases from V and 3 bases from J, with 9 bases in between. Per germline, CDR1 MNHEY and CDR2 SMNVEV (reference sequence). This receptor was identified in a man aged 18-30 years in good health and CMV-seronegative. Sequencing was done on a sample of PBMCs. The J gene is TRBJ1-5, the V gene TRBV27, with D maybe TRBD1 (5 bases). The CDR3 bases are TGTGCCAGCAGTTTATCGGGGGGGAACAATCAGCCCCAGCATTTT. Translated: CASSLSGGNNQPQHF.